The rows below give T cell receptor beta chains drawn from one sample of a study of cytomegalovirus exposure and HLA in healthy donors. The protocol was immunoSEQ multiplex PCR, while the TCRdb copy is restricted to in-frame clones and leaves out a portion. The data show 160,000 or so clones, roughly three quarters seen once. The sample taken for sequencing was PBMCs. These receptors were taken from a man between 60 and 70 years old in good health and CMV-seronegative. CDR3s leave out the opening cysteine and the closing phenylalanine or tryptophan. The order of the fields is V gene, D gene, J gene, CDR3 protein. A D gene is named only where the DNA matches it firmly.

V: TRBV27
D: TRBD2
J: .
CDR3: ASSPLGLAGVGGEQY

V: TRBV7-2
D: TRBD2
J: TRBJ2-3
CDR3: ASTETSGSLGDTQY

V: TRBV9
D: TRBD2
J: TRBJ2-1
CDR3: ASRGTSGSAGNEQF

V: TRBV5-1
D: .
J: TRBJ2-7
CDR3: ASSPRQGGEQY

V: TRBV28
D: .
J: TRBJ2-7
CDR3: AIGGGRANYEQY

V: TRBV19
D: TRBD1
J: TRBJ2-7
CDR3: ASSIWDRGTHEQY

V: TRBV5-1
D: .
J: TRBJ2-7
CDR3: ASSLDLYEQY

V: TRBV7-2
D: TRBD1
J: TRBJ1-3
CDR3: ASSSRTGTGNTIY

V: TRBV19
D: TRBD2
J: TRBJ2-1
CDR3: ASRELAGMYNEQF

V: TRBV6-6
D: .
J: TRBJ2-5
CDR3: ASTLGGVGGQETQY

V: TRBV20-1
D: .
J: TRBJ2-1
CDR3: SPGEQF

V: TRBV28
D: TRBD1
J: TRBJ1-4
CDR3: ASSGTGQGAYEKLF

V: TRBV29-1
D: .
J: TRBJ1-2
CDR3: SVGGQRSFANYGYT

V: TRBV2
D: .
J: TRBJ2-1
CDR3: ASSRETLAGSYNEQF

V: TRBV27
D: .
J: TRBJ2-7
CDR3: ASSFGGYEQY

V: TRBV27
D: .
J: TRBJ1-1
CDR3: ASRDTGMNTEAF

V: TRBV5-1
D: TRBD1
J: TRBJ2-7
CDR3: ASSLTGTGGEQY

V: TRBV30
D: .
J: TRBJ1-4
CDR3: AWRDQGITNEKLF

V: TRBV27
D: TRBD1
J: TRBJ2-7
CDR3: ASSSSQGPGEQY

V: TRBV5-1
D: .
J: TRBJ2-3
CDR3: ASSFVDRGYDTQY

V: TRBV7-9
D: TRBD1
J: TRBJ1-3
CDR3: SSSLDRAGNTIY

V: TRBV5-1
D: .
J: TRBJ2-7
CDR3: ASSSFNWGEYGGEQY

V: TRBV5-5
D: TRBD2
J: TRBJ2-1
CDR3: ASRRGLAGGDSRFYEQF

V: TRBV7-9
D: .
J: TRBJ1-2
CDR3: ASSLDGLYGYT

V: TRBV9
D: .
J: TRBJ2-3
CDR3: ASSPTGSTDTQY

V: TRBV9
D: .
J: TRBJ2-7
CDR3: ASSVGDSPILYEQY

V: TRBV5-6
D: TRBD1
J: TRBJ2-7
CDR3: ASRAGTGGFYEQY

V: TRBV5-4
D: .
J: TRBJ2-5
CDR3: ASSTGGVAAHQETQY

V: TRBV9
D: TRBD2
J: TRBJ2-5
CDR3: ASSAGLAGGQEAQY

V: TRBV4-3
D: .
J: TRBJ1-2
CDR3: ASSQDRWAGRYGYT

V: TRBV6-1
D: TRBD1
J: TRBJ1-2
CDR3: ASSEGQGAVYGYT

V: TRBV7-9
D: .
J: TRBJ1-1
CDR3: ASSLVMAGHLNTEAF

V: TRBV29-1
D: .
J: TRBJ2-5
CDR3: SGGLQETQY

V: TRBV4-3
D: .
J: TRBJ2-5
CDR3: ASSQDQIGTQY

V: TRBV28
D: .
J: TRBJ1-4
CDR3: ASSLWVSLTGEKLF

V: TRBV10-3
D: .
J: TRBJ2-2
CDR3: AIRRGLAPGELF

V: TRBV29-1
D: .
J: TRBJ2-3
CDR3: SVVNGGDTQY

V: TRBV7-6
D: .
J: TRBJ1-2
CDR3: ASSLAPGALANYGYT

V: TRBV19
D: .
J: TRBJ1-4
CDR3: ASSSARGVGLF

V: TRBV4-1
D: .
J: TRBJ2-5
CDR3: ASSRYRVPVNSETQY

V: TRBV6-5
D: TRBD1
J: TRBJ2-5
CDR3: ASRLGQHQETQY

V: TRBV5-1
D: .
J: TRBJ2-7
CDR3: AGSLALEPSSYEQY

V: TRBV7-9
D: TRBD1
J: TRBJ1-4
CDR3: SSSFTGAPDEKLF

V: TRBV5-1
D: .
J: TRBJ1-1
CDR3: ASSLVPRVLNTEAF

V: TRBV28
D: .
J: TRBJ2-1
CDR3: ASSSRDSVKDEQF

V: TRBV4-3
D: .
J: TRBJ2-3
CDR3: ASSQDPVRMRSTDTQY

V: TRBV6-4
D: .
J: TRBJ1-5
CDR3: ASSDSGAEPQH

V: TRBV18
D: TRBD2
J: TRBJ2-3
CDR3: ASSPPGLADLTDTQY

V: TRBV4-3
D: TRBD2
J: TRBJ2-7
CDR3: ASSQWTSGRGEQY

V: TRBV7-2
D: .
J: TRBJ2-7
CDR3: ASSLGGAPSYEQY

V: TRBV7-9
D: .
J: TRBJ2-3
CDR3: ASSLLTDTQY

V: TRBV19
D: .
J: TRBJ2-2
CDR3: ASSPYTGELF

V: TRBV7-2
D: .
J: TRBJ2-2
CDR3: ASSLGRGTGELF

V: TRBV6-1
D: .
J: TRBJ2-5
CDR3: ASSLRGVEETQY

V: TRBV5-5
D: .
J: TRBJ2-5
CDR3: ASSFIGQETQY

V: TRBV6-6
D: .
J: TRBJ2-1
CDR3: ASSYENEQF

V: TRBV27
D: TRBD1
J: TRBJ1-5
CDR3: ASKPGQGINQPQH

V: TRBV7-9
D: TRBD1
J: TRBJ2-6
CDR3: ASSEGQGWAGANVLT